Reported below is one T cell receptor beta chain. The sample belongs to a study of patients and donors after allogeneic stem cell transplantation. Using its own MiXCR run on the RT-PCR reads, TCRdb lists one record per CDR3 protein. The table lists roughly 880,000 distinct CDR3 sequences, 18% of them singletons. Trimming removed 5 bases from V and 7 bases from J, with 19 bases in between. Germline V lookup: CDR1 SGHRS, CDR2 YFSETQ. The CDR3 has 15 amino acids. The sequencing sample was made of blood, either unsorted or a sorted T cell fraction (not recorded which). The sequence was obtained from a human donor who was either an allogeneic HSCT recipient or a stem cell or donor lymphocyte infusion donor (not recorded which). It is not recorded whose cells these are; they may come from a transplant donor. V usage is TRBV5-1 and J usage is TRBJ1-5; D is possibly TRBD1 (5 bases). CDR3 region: CASRTPWGRRQPQHF. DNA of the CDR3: TGCGCCAGCAGAACCCCTTGGGGGAGGAGGCAGCCCCAGCATTTT.